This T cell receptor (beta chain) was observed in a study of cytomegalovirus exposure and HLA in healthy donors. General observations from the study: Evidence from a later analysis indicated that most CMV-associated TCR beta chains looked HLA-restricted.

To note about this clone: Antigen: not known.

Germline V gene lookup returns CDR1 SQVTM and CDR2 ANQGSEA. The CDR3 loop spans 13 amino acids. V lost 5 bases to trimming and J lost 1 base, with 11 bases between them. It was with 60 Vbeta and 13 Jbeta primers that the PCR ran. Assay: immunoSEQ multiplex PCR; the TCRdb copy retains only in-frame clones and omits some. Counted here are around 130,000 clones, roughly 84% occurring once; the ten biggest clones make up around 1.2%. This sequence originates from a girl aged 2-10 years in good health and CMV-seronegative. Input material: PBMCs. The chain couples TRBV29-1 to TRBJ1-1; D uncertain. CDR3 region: CSVPGVGNTEAFF. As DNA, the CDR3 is TGCAGCGTTCCCGGGGTCGGGAACACTGAAGCTTTCTTT.